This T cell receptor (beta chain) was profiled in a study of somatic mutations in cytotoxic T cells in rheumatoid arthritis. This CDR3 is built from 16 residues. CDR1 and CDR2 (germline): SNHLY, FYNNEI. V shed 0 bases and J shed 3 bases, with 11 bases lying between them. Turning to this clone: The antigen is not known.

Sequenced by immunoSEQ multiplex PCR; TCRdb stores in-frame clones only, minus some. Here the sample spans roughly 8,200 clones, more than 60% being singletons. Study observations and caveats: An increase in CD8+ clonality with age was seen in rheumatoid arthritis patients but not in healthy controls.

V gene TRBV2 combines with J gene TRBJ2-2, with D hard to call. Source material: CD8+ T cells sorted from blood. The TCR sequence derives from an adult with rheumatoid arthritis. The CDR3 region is CASSEALRFYTGELFF. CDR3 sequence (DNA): TGTGCCAGCAGTGAAGCGCTACGGTTTTACACCGGGGAGCTGTTTTTT.